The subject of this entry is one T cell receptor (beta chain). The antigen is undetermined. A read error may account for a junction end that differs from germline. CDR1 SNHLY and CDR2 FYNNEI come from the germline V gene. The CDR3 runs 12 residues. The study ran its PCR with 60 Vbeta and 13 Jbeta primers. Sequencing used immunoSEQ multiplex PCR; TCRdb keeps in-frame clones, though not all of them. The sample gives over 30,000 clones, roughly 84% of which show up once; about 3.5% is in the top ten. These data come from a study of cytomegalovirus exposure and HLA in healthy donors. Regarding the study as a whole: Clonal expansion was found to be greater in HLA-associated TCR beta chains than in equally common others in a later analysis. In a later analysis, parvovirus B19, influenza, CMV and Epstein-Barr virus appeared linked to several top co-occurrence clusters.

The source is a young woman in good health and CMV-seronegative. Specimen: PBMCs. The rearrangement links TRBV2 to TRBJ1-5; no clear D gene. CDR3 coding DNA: TGTGCCAGCAGTGACAGGAATCAGCCCCAGAATTTT. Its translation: CASSDRNQPQNF. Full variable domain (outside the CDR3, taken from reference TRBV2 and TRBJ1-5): EPEVTQTPSHQVTQMGQEVILRCVPISNHLYFYWYRQILGQKVEFLVSFYNNEISEKSEIFDDQFSVERPDGSNFTLKIRSTKLEDSAMYFCASSDRNQPQNFGDGTRLSIL.